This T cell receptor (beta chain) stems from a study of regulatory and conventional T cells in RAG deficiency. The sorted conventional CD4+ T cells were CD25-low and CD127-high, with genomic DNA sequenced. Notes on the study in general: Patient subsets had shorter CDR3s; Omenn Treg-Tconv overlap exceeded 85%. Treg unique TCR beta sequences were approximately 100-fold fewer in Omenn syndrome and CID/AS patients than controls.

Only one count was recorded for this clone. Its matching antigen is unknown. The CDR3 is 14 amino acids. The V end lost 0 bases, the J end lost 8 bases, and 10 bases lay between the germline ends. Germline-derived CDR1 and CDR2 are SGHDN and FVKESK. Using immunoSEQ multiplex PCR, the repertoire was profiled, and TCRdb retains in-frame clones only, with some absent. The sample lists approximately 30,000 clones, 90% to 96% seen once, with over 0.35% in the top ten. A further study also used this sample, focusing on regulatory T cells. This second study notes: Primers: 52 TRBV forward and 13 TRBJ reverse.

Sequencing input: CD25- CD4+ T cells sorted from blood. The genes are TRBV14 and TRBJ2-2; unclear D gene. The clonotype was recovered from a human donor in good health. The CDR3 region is CASSQDPVKGELFF. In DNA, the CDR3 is TGTGCCAGCAGCCAAGATCCAGTAAAGGGGGAGCTGTTTTTT.